The 6 T cell receptor beta chains below all came from one sample that was sequenced in a study of T cells in Graves' hyperthyroidism and ophthalmopathy. The TCR beta CDR3 regions underwent amplification using RNA transcripts as the source. With the HTBI primer set, the TCR CDR3 went through a first round of RT-PCR. One entry per CDR3 protein, called by TCRdb with MiXCR from the multiplex PCR reads. This repertoire shows 450,000 to 650,000 distinct CDR3 sequences, approximately 14% found once; its top ten account for roughly 7.7%. The material sequenced was blood. The receptors derive from a woman between 18 and 29 years old with Graves' ophthalmopathy.

This clonotype was observed at least ten times. The rearrangement uses TRBV12-3 or TRBV12-4 and TRBJ2-2; D may be TRBD2 (6 bases). The CDR3 spans 15 residues. V lost 6 bases to trimming and J lost 3 bases, with 14 bases between them. This CDR3 is CASSTGTAYTGELFF. In DNA form, the CDR3 reads TGTGCCAGCAGCACCGGGACTGCCTACACCGGGGAGCTGTTTTTT.

This clonotype was counted only a few times. The gene calls are TRBV18 and TRBJ2-4, with 7 nucleotides matching TRBD1. V lost 3 bases and J lost 9; bases outside the gene matches: 11. CDR1 is KGHSH and CDR2 is LQKENI in the germline V gene. CDR3 length: 15 residues. CDR3 in DNA: TGTGCCAGCTCACCCGTCGGAAGGGGGCGTTGCATTCAGTACTTC. Encoded protein: CASSPVGRGRCIQYF.

Details on this clonotype: A single base separates this from a much larger clone, so it may be a read error. The DNA of the CDR3 is TGTGCCTGGAGTCCGGGCGGAACTTACAATGAGCAGTTCTTC. Protein product: CAWSPGGTYNEQFF. The chain recombines TRBV30 with TRBJ2-1; D call uncertain. The CDR3 has 14 amino acids. With 2 bases removed from V and 4 bases from J, the gap between germline ends came to 12 bases. The germline CDR1 and CDR2 sequences are GTSNPN and SVGIG (reference sequence).

In this sample, this clonotype turned up many times. For the CDR3, the DNA is TGTGCCATCAGTGAGTCGAGGGGCAGGAGCTCTGGAAACACCATATATTTT. As protein: CAISESRGRSSGNTIYF. The chain uses TRBV10-3 and TRBJ1-3; maybe TRBD1 (5 bases). There are 17 residues in the CDR3. Germline values: CDR1 ENHRY, CDR2 SYGVKD. V lost 0 bases to trimming and J lost 0 bases, with 12 bases between them.

The DNA for the CDR3 is TGCAGTTACACTAGCGGGAGTGGGCAAGAGACCCAGTACTTC. This codes for CSYTSGSGQETQYF. This chain uses TRBV20-1 with TRBJ2-5; 11 positions agree with TRBD2. The germline CDR1 and CDR2 sequences are DFQATT and SNEGSKA (reference sequence). J was trimmed by 2 bases and V by 8 bases; bases with no gene match: 7. The CDR3 consists of 14 residues.

Points on this clonotype: This clone may be a read error of a much larger clone one base away. V usage is TRBV3-1 and J usage is TRBJ1-5; D unresolved. The germline V gene encodes CDR1 LGHDT and CDR2 YNNKEL (reference sequence). Trimming shortened V by 5 bases and J by 0 bases, and 8 bases separated the two germline ends. The CDR3 is made up of 14 amino acids. The CDR3 reads CASSGQDSNQPQHF. For the CDR3, the DNA is TGTGCCAGCAGCGGTCAGGATAGCAATCAGCCCCAGCATTTT.